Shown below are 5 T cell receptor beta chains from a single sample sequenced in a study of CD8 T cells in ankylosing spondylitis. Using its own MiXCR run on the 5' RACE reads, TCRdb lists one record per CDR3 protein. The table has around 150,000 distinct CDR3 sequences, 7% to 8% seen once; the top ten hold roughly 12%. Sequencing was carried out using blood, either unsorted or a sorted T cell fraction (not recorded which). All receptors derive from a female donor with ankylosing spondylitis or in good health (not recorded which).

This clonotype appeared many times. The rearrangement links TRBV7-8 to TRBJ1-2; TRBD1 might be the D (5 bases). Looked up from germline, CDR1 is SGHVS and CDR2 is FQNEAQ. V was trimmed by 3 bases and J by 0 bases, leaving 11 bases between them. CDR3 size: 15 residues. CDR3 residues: CASSFYRGSNYGYTF. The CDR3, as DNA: TGTGCCAGCAGCTTTTATAGGGGATCTAACTATGGCTACACCTTC.

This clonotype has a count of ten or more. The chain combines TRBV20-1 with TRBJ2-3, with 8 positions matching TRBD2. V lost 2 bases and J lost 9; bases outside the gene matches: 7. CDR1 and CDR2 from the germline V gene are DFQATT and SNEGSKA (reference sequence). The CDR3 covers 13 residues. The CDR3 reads CSARRTSPGTQYF. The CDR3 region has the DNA TGCAGTGCTAGACGGACTAGCCCCGGCACGCAGTATTTT.

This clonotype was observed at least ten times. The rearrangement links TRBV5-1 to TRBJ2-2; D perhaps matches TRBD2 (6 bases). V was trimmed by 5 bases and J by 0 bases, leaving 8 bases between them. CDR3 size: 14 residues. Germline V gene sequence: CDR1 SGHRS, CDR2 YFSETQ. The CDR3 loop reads CASRPSANTGELFF. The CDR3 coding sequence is TGCGCCAGCAGACCTAGCGCGAACACCGGGGAGCTGTTTTTT.

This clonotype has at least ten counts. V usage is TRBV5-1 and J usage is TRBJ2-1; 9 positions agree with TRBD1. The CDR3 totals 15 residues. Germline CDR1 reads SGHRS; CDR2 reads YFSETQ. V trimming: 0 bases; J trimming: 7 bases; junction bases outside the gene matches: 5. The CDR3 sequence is CASSLVQGAGNEQFF. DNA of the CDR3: TGCGCCAGCAGCTTGGTACAGGGGGCAGGGAATGAGCAGTTCTTC.

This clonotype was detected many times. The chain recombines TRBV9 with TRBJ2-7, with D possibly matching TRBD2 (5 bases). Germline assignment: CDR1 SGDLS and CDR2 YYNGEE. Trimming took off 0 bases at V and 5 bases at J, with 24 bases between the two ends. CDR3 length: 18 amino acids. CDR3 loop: CASSVEGSSLRPGNEQYF. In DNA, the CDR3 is TGTGCCAGCAGCGTAGAGGGCAGTAGTCTAAGGCCGGGAAACGAGCAGTACTTC.